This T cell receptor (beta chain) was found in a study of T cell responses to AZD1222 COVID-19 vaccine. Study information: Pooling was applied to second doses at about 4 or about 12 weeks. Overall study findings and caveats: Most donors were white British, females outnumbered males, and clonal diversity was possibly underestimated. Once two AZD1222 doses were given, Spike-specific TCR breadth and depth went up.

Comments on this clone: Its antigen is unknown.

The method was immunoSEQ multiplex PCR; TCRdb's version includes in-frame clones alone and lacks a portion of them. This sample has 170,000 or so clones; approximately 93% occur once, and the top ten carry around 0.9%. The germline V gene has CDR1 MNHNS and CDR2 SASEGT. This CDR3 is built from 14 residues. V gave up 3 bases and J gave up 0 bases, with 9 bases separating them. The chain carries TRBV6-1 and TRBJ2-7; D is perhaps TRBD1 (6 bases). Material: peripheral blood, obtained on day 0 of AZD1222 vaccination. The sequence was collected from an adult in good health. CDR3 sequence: CASSDRGSSYEQYF. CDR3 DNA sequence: TGTGCCAGCAGTGACAGGGGAAGCTCCTACGAGCAGTACTTC.